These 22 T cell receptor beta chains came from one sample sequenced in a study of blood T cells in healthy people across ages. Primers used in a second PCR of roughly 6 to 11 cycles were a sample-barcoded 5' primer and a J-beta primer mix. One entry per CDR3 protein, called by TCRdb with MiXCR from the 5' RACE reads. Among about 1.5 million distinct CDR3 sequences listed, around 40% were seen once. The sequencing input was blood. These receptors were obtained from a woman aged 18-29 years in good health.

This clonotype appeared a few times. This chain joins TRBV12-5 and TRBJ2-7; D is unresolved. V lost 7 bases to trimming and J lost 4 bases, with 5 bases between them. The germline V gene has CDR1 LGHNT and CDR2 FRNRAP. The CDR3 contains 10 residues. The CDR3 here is CASAYYEQYF. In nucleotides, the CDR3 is TGTGCTAGTGCCTATTACGAGCAGTACTTC.

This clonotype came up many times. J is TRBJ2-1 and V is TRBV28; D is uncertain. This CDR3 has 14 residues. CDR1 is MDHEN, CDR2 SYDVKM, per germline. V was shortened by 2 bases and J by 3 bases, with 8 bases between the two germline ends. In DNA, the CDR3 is TGTGCCAGCAGTTTAATTGGGGACTACAATGAGCAGTTCTTC. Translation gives CASSLIGDYNEQFF.

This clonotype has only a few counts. CDR3 amino acids: CASSYLQGEAFF. In DNA, the CDR3 is TGTGCCAGCAGTTACCTACAGGGGGAAGCTTTCTTT. The genes are TRBV6-6 and TRBJ1-1, with TRBD1 matching 7 bases. V was clipped by 2 bases and J by 8 bases; unmatched bases: 2. This CDR3 has 12 residues. Per the germline V gene, CDR1 is MNHNY and CDR2 is SVGAGI (reference sequence).

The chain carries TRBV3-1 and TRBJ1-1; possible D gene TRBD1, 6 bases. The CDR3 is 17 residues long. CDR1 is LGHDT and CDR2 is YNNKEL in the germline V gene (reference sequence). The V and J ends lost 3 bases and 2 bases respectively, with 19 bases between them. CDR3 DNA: TGTGCCAGCAGCCAGTATCAAGTGGGGGGCGGTAACACTGAAGCTTTCTTT. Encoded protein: CASSQYQVGGGNTEAFF.

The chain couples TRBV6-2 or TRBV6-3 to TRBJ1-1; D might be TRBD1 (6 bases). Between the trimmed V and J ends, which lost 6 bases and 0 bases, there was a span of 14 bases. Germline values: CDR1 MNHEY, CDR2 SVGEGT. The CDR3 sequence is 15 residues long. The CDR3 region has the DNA TGTGCCAGCAGACAACCGACAGGACTGAACACTGAAGCTTTCTTT. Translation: CASRQPTGLNTEAFF.

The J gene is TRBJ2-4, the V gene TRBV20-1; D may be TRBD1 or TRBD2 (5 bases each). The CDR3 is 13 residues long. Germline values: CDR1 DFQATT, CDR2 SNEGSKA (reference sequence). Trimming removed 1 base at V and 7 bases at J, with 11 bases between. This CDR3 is CSARGLGRNIQYF. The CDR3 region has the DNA TGCAGTGCTAGAGGATTGGGACGCAACATTCAGTACTTC.

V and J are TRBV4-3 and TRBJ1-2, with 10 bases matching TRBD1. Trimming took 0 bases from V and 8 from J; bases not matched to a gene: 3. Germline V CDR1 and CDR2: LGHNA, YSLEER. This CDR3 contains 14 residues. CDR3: CASSQEGTGVGYTF. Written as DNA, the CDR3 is TGCGCCAGCAGCCAAGAAGGGACAGGGGTCGGCTACACCTTC.

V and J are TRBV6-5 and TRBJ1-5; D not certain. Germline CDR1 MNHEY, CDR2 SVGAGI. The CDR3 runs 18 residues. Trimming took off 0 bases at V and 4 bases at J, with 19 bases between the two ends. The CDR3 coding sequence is TGTGCCAGCAGTTACTCGAAGTTTGCTAGCGACCAGAATCAGCCCCAGCATTTT. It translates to CASSYSKFASDQNQPQHF.

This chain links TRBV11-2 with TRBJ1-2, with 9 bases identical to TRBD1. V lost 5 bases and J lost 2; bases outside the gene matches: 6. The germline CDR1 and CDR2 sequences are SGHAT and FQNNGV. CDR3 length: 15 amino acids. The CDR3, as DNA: TGTGCCAGCAGCCCAGCCGGGACAGGGAACTATGGCTACACCTTC. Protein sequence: CASSPAGTGNYGYTF.

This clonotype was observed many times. CDR3 protein: CASSPGLAETDTQYF. CDR3 nucleotides: TGTGCCAGCAGTCCAGGACTAGCGGAGACAGATACGCAGTATTTT. The V gene is TRBV6-5, the J gene TRBJ2-3; 10 nucleotides align to TRBD2. V gave up 5 bases and J gave up 3 bases; unmatched junction bases: 5. The CDR3 extends over 15 amino acids. The germline V gene encodes CDR1 MNHEY and CDR2 SVGAGI.

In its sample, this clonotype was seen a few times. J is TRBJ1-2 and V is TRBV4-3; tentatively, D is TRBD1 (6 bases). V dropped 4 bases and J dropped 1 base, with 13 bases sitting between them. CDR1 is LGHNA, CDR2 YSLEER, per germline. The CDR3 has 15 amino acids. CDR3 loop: CASSRQDSFNYGYTF. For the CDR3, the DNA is TGCGCCAGCAGCCGGCAGGACAGCTTTAACTATGGCTACACCTTC.

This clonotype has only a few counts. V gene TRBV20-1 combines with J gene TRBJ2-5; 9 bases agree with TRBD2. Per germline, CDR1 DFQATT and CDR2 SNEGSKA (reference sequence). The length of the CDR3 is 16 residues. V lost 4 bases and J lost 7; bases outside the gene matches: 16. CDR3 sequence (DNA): TGCAGTGCTACGGCAGAGGAGGATATAGCGGGGGTGACCCAGTACTTC. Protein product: CSATAEEDIAGVTQYF.

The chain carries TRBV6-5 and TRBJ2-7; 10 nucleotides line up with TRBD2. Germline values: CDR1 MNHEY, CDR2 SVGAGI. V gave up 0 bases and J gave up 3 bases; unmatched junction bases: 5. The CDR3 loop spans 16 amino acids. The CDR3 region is CASSYSRLAGNYEQYF. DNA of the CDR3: TGTGCCAGCAGTTACTCGAGACTAGCGGGTAACTACGAGCAGTACTTC.

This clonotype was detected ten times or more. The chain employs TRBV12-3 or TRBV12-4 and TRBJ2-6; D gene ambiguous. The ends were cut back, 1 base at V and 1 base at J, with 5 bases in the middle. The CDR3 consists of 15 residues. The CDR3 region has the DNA TGTGCCAGCAGTTTAGGAGCATCTGGGGCCAACGTCCTGACTTTC. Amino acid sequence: CASSLGASGANVLTF.

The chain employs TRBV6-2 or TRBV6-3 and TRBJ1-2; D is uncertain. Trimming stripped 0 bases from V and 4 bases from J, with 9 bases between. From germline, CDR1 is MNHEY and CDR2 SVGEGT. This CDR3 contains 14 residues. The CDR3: CASSYSSVSYGYTF. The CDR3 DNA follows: TGTGCCAGCAGTTACTCGAGCGTCAGCTATGGCTACACCTTC.

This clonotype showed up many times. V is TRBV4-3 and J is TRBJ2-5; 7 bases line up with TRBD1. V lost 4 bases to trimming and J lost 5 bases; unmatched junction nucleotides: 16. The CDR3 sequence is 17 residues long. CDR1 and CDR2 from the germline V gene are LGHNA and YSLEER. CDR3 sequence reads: CASSPKGALDGWETQYF. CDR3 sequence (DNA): TGCGCCAGCAGCCCAAAGGGGGCCTTGGATGGTTGGGAGACCCAGTACTTC.

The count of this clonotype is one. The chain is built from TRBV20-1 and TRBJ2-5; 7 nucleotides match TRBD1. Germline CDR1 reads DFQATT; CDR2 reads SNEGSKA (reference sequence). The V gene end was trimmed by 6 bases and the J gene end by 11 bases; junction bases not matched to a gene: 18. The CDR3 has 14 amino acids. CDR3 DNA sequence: TGCAGTGCCGGAGAGGGGGCCGGGGACAATGAGCAGTACTTC. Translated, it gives CSAGEGAGDNEQYF.

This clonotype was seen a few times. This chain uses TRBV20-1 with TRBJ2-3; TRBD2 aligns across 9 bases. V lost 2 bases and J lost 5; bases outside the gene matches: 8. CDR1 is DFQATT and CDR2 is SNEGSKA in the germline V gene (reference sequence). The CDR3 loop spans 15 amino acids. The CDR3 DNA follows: TGCAGTGCTAGATCCGGCGGGAGGGCTAAAGATACGCAGTATTTT. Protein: CSARSGGRAKDTQYF.

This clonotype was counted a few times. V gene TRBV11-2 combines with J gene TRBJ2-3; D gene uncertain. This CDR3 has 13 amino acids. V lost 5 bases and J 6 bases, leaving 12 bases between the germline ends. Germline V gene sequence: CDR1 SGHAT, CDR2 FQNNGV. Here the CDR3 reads CASSSGGWDTQYF. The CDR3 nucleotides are TGTGCCAGCAGCAGTGGTGGGTGGGATACGCAGTATTTT.

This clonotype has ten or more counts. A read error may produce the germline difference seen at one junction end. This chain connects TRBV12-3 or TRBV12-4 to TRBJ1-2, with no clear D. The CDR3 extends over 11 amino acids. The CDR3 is CASSLVDGYTF. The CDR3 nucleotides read TGTGCCAGCAGCTTAGTTGATGGCTACACCTTC.

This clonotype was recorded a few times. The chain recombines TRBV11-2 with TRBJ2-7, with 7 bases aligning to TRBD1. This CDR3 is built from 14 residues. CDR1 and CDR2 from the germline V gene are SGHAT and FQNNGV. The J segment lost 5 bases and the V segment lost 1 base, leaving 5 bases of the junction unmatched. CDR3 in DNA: TGTGCCAGCAGCTTAGGGACAGGTGTCCACGAGCAGTACTTC. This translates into CASSLGTGVHEQYF. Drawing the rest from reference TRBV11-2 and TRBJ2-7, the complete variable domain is EAGVAQSPRYKIIEKRQSVAFWCNPISGHATLYWYQQILGQGPKLLIQFQNNGVVDDSQLPKDRFSAERLKGVDSTLKIQPAKLEDSAVYLCASSLGTGVHEQYFGPGTRLTVT.

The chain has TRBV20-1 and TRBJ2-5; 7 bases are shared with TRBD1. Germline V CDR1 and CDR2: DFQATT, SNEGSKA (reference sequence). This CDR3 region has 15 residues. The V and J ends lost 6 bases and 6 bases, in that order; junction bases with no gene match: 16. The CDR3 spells CSAASPLQGLKTQYF. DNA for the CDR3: TGCAGTGCGGCCTCCCCCCTACAGGGGCTAAAGACCCAGTACTTC.